The 29 T cell receptor beta chains in this list originate from one sample, sequenced in a study of blood T cells in healthy people across ages. A second PCR, run for roughly 7 to 12 cycles, used a sample-barcoded 5' primer plus a J-beta primer mix. TCRdb called the 5' RACE reads again in MiXCR, with one record for every CDR3 protein. The sample lists approximately 670,000 distinct CDR3 sequences; around 38% were seen once. The sample was blood. These TCRs come from an elderly man in good health.

The rearrangement joins TRBV2 to TRBJ1-5; no reliable D call. V shed 4 bases and J shed 3 bases, with 10 bases lying between them. Germline V gene data show CDR1 as SNHLY and CDR2 as FYNNEI. This CDR3 is 14 amino acids long. The CDR3, as DNA: TGTGCCAGCAGTGTAAGCCGGTACAATCAGCCCCAGCATTTT. It encodes CASSVSRYNQPQHF.

The chain combines TRBV28 with TRBJ1-2; perhaps TRBD1 as D (6 bases). The CDR3 consists of 14 residues. CDR1 is MDHEN, CDR2 SYDVKM, per germline. Trimming took off 2 bases at V and 6 bases at J, with 13 bases between the two ends. The CDR3: CASSLTGAINGYTF. CDR3 coding DNA: TGTGCCAGCAGTTTAACGGGGGCGATAAATGGCTACACCTTC.

The chain joins TRBV7-6 to TRBJ2-1; maybe TRBD1 (6 bases). V was clipped by 5 bases and J by 2 bases, with 16 bases between them. This CDR3 has 16 amino acids. CDR1 and CDR2 (germline): SGHVS, FNYEAQ. The CDR3 bases are TGTGCCAGCAGCCCTACAGGGCCAGCGGCCTACAATGAGCAGTTCTTC. Its translation: CASSPTGPAAYNEQFF.

This clonotype turned up a few times. This chain links TRBV20-1 with TRBJ1-2; D is undetermined. Germline CDR1 DFQATT, CDR2 SNEGSKA (reference sequence). V lost 4 bases, J lost 3 bases, and 21 bases lay in between. The CDR3 sequence is 16 residues long. The CDR3 bases are TGCAGTGCTATGCCTTCGGTACGGACCAAAGACTATGGCTACACCTTC. Translation gives CSAMPSVRTKDYGYTF.

J is TRBJ2-4 and V is TRBV7-9; tentative D call: TRBD1 (5 bases). The germline CDR1 and CDR2 sequences are SEHNR and FQNEAQ (reference sequence). The V end was cut by 5 bases, the J end by 8 bases, with 13 bases between. This CDR3 is built from 13 residues. The CDR3 DNA follows: TGTGCCAGCAGCCGCCCGCAGGGCGACATTCAGTACTTC. Translating gives CASSRPQGDIQYF.

This chain uses TRBV4-3 with TRBJ2-2; tentative D call: TRBD1 (5 bases). The CDR3 loop spans 17 amino acids. V lost 0 bases to trimming and J lost 6 bases, with 17 bases between them. Germline CDR1 and CDR2: LGHNA and YSLEER. This CDR3 reads CASSQDRQGRKSGELFF. CDR3 bases: TGCGCCAGCAGCCAAGACCGGCAGGGAAGGAAGTCCGGGGAGCTGTTTTTT.

Only a few counts were recorded for this clonotype. This sequence joins TRBV27 and TRBJ2-5; D is perhaps TRBD2 (5 bases). Germline V gene lookup returns CDR1 MNHEY and CDR2 SMNVEV (reference sequence). V was clipped by 4 bases and J by 5 bases, with 14 bases between them. This CDR3 contains 14 residues. Here the CDR3 reads CASSSHNWEETQYF. CDR3 in DNA: TGTGCCAGCAGTTCCCACAATTGGGAGGAGACCCAGTACTTC.

In the case of this clonotype: A junction end diverges from the germline sequence, so it may reflect a read error. The gene calls are TRBV3-1 and TRBJ2-4; D is possibly TRBD1 (6 bases). Germline CDR1 and CDR2: LGHDT and YNNKEL (reference sequence). The CDR3 sequence is 16 residues long. The CDR3 here is CASSEDRNLAKNIQYF. The CDR3 DNA follows: TGTGCCAGCAGCGAAGACAGGAACCTAGCCAAAAACATTCAGTACTTC.

The J gene is TRBJ2-3, the V gene TRBV18; TRBD2 agrees at 9 bases. V was pared by 2 bases and J by 0 bases, with 6 bases of the junction left unmatched. Germline V CDR1 and CDR2: KGHSH, LQKENI. The CDR3 sequence is 17 residues long. CDR3 nucleotide sequence: TGTGCCAGCTCACCATCGACTAGCGGTCTTAGCACAGATACGCAGTATTTT. It encodes CASSPSTSGLSTDTQYF.

This clonotype appeared many times. The chain is built from TRBV20-1 and TRBJ2-7; no clear D. Germline CDR1 DFQATT, CDR2 SNEGSKA (reference sequence). V was pared by 1 base and J by 4 bases, with 17 bases between. The CDR3 covers 15 residues. The CDR3 bases are TGCAGTGCTAGAGGGTTTCGAAACGGGTCGTACGAGCAGTACTTC. This translates into CSARGFRNGSYEQYF.

The J gene is TRBJ1-1, the V gene TRBV14, with a weak D call TRBD1 (6 bases). V lost 5 bases, J lost 1 base, and 17 bases lay in between. Germline values: CDR1 SGHDN, CDR2 FVKESK. The CDR3 runs to 16 residues. The CDR3 spells CASSADSSFSNTEAFF. The CDR3 DNA reads TGTGCCAGCAGCGCGGACAGTTCCTTTTCGAACACTGAAGCTTTCTTT.

The V gene is TRBV6-1, the J gene TRBJ2-4, with no clear D. Germline V gives CDR1 MNHNS, CDR2 SASEGT. V lost 4 bases, J lost 0 bases, and 19 bases lay in between. The CDR3 length is 18 residues. CDR3 sequence (DNA): TGTGCCAGCAGTGTGAATCCCTCGGGTCCTTTAGCCAAAAACATTCAGTACTTC. Translated: CASSVNPSGPLAKNIQYF.

This clonotype came up many times. The chain employs TRBV20-1 and TRBJ2-1; D call uncertain. CDR1 and CDR2 from the germline V gene are DFQATT and SNEGSKA (reference sequence). There are 10 residues in the CDR3. Trimming pared 6 bases from V and 10 bases from J, leaving 10 bases between. The CDR3 sequence is CSAGGVEQFF. CDR3 nucleotide sequence: TGCAGTGCGGGTGGGGTCGAGCAGTTCTTC.

The chain links TRBV6-2 or TRBV6-3 to TRBJ1-2, with TRBD1 identical over 7 bases. Germline trimming cut 5 bases from V and 1 base from J; bases unmatched to any gene: 13. Germline-derived CDR1 and CDR2 are MNHEY and SVGEGT. This CDR3 comprises 17 residues. This chain's CDR3 is CASSPIRDSDLNYGYTF. The CDR3 bases are TGTGCCAGCAGTCCAATCCGGGACAGCGACCTTAACTATGGCTACACCTTC.

The V gene is TRBV14, the J gene TRBJ1-2; 7 nucleotides align to TRBD1. The CDR3 length is 17 residues. Germline V gene lookup returns CDR1 SGHDN and CDR2 FVKESK. V lost 2 bases to trimming and J lost 4 bases; unmatched junction nucleotides: 13. The CDR3 nucleotides are TGTGCCAGCAGCCAAATCGCTGGGCCAGGGGGACCCTATGGCTACACCTTC. It specifies CASSQIAGPGGPYGYTF.

This chain links TRBV27 with TRBJ2-7; D unresolved. The V end was cut by 8 bases, the J end by 2 bases, with 19 bases between. Germline V gene data show CDR1 as MNHEY and CDR2 as SMNVEV (reference sequence). This CDR3 contains 15 residues. Written as DNA, the CDR3 is TGTGCCAGCCGCACGGCTTGGCAGTCGGCCTACGAGCAGTACTTC. It yields the protein CASRTAWQSAYEQYF.

This clonotype has just a few counts. J is TRBJ1-6 and V is TRBV20-1, with no clear D. Trimming took 3 bases from V and 9 from J, leaving 12 bases between them. CDR1 is DFQATT, CDR2 SNEGSKA, per germline (reference sequence). The CDR3 totals 13 residues. This CDR3 reads CSARGIGFSPLHF. In DNA, the CDR3 is TGCAGTGCTAGGGGGATCGGGTTTTCACCCCTCCACTTT.

This clonotype has a handful of counts. This chain joins TRBV20-1 and TRBJ2-1; TRBD2 agrees at 7 bases. Trimming removed 4 bases from V and 1 base from J; junction bases left unmatched: 7. The CDR3 spans 15 residues. Germline V gene sequence: CDR1 DFQATT, CDR2 SNEGSKA (reference sequence). CDR3 protein: CSAIRGRGSYNEQFF. In DNA form, the CDR3 reads TGCAGTGCTATACGCGGGAGAGGATCCTACAATGAGCAGTTCTTC.

In this sample, this clonotype turned up a few times. A read error may be the cause here, since a much bigger clone is one base away. The CDR3 DNA reads TGCGCCAGCAGCCGTCTGGGCTACAATGAGCGGTTCTTC. Translating gives CASSRLGYNERFF. This chain uses TRBV5-1 with TRBJ2-1; D is unresolved. CDR1 and CDR2 (germline): SGHRS, YFSETQ. This CDR3 spans 13 amino acids. The full variable domain, its missing parts supplied by reference TRBV5-1 and TRBJ2-1, is KAGVTQTPRYLIKTRGQQVTLSCSPISGHRSVSWYQQTPGQGLQFLFEYFSETQRNKGNFPGRFSGRQFSNSRSEMNVSTLELGDSALYLCASSRLGYNERFFGPGTRLTVL.

Note on this clonotype: One end of the junction fails to match germline, which may point to a read error. V and J are TRBV3-1 and TRBJ2-7; D unresolved. The CDR3 covers 18 residues. The germline V gene has CDR1 LGHDT and CDR2 YNNKEL (reference sequence). CDR3 residues: CAISQVHRPAAPGSEQYF. CDR3 sequence (DNA): TGTGCCATCAGCCAAGTTCATCGGCCTGCGGCCCCAGGATCCGAGCAGTACTTC.

In this sample, this clonotype turned up a few times. The gene calls are TRBV7-8 and TRBJ2-3, with 7 bases matching TRBD2. The trim removed 5 bases at V and 3 bases at J, leaving 5 bases unmatched. The CDR3 has 14 amino acids. The germline gives CDR1 SGHVS, CDR2 FQNEAQ. The chain's CDR3 is CASSNTGLTDTQYF. Written as DNA, the CDR3 is TGTGCCAGCAGCAATACGGGACTAACAGATACGCAGTATTTT.

This clonotype has only a few counts. The V call is TRBV3-1, the J call TRBJ1-1; 12 bases are shared with TRBD1. V lost 7 bases and J lost 1; bases outside the gene matches: 7. The germline gives CDR1 LGHDT, CDR2 YNNKEL (reference sequence). The CDR3 is 16 amino acids. The DNA of the CDR3 is TGTGCCAGCACCAAGGGGACAGGGGGCGGGAACACTGAAGCTTTCTTT. Its protein product is CASTKGTGGGNTEAFF.

The chain combines TRBV7-2 with TRBJ1-6; perhaps TRBD1 as D (6 bases). The V gene's germline CDR1 is SGHTA and CDR2 FQGNSA. V gave up 6 bases and J gave up 7 bases, with 13 bases separating them. The CDR3 loop spans 14 amino acids. In DNA, the CDR3 is TGTGCCAGCAGGTTCGGGACATCGAATTCACCCCTCCACTTT. As protein: CASRFGTSNSPLHF.

V gene TRBV6-2 or TRBV6-3 combines with J gene TRBJ1-6; possible D gene TRBD1, 6 bases. V shed 5 bases and J shed 7 bases, with 12 bases lying between them. This CDR3 is built from 14 residues. CDR1 is MNHEY, CDR2 SVGEGT, per germline. The CDR3 protein is CASSSLGGNSPLHF. CDR3 DNA: TGTGCCAGCAGTAGCCTGGGGGGCAATTCACCCCTCCACTTT.

V is TRBV9 and J is TRBJ2-1; TRBD2 matches 7 bases. There are 18 residues in the CDR3. V shed 0 bases and J 1 base; nucleotides not matched to a gene: 10. Germline CDR1 SGDLS, CDR2 YYNGEE. CDR3 protein: CASSVGLGGGPSYNEQFF. CDR3 sequence (DNA): TGTGCCAGCAGCGTAGGCCTGGGCGGGGGACCATCCTACAATGAGCAGTTCTTC.

A remark on this clonotype: A read error is possible here, since a much larger clone lies one base away. The chain couples TRBV29-1 to TRBJ2-5, with 12 bases aligning to TRBD2. The germline gives CDR1 SQVTM, CDR2 ANQGSEA. After removal of 4 bases from V and 11 bases from J, the junction contained 20 bases not matched to a gene. The CDR3 has 17 residues. For the CDR3, the DNA is TGCAGCGTTGTCCTCTCTAGCGGGAGGGCCTTAGGAAATGAGCAGTACTTC. Translation: CSVVLSSGRALGNEQYF.

This clonotype showed up just a few times. The chain recombines TRBV10-3 with TRBJ2-7, with a weak D call TRBD1 (6 bases). The CDR3 length is 14 residues. CDR1 and CDR2 from the germline V gene are ENHRY and SYGVKD. The ends were cut back, 3 bases at V and 5 bases at J, with 14 bases in the middle. The CDR3 loop reads CAISERGMANEQYF. Written as DNA, the CDR3 is TGTGCCATCAGTGAAAGGGGGATGGCTAACGAGCAGTACTTC.

In the case of this clonotype: A much larger clonotype is one base distant, so this may be a read error. The V call is TRBV15, the J call TRBJ2-5; D gene ambiguous. The J call is doubtful: the DNA matches TRBJ2-1 better. Germline lookup yields CDR1 LNHNV and CDR2 YYDKDF (reference sequence). The CDR3 consists of 15 residues. This chain's CDR3 is CATSREKLNQETQFF. CDR3 in DNA: TGTGCCACCAGCAGAGAGAAGCTCAACCAAGAGACCCAGTTCTTC.

As concerns this clonotype: It may be a read error: a sequence one base away is much more abundant. The V and J genes are TRBV12-3 or TRBV12-4 and TRBJ2-3; TRBD2 agrees at 13 bases. V was clipped by 6 bases and J by 0 bases; unmatched bases: 9. The CDR3 contains 18 residues. The CDR3 sequence: CASRFLGLAGTSTDTQYF. CDR3 DNA sequence: TGTGCCAGCAGATTCTTGGGACTAGCGGGGACTAGCACAGATACGCAGTATTTT.